This TCR beta chain derives from a study of cytomegalovirus exposure and HLA in healthy donors. Study findings and constraints: It was likely that a cluster of highly shared sequence variants was a sequencing artifact.

Per germline, CDR1 MNHNS and CDR2 SASEGT. The CDR3 is 15 residues long. Trimming at V came to 5 bases and at J to 5 bases, leaving 8 bases not matched to a gene. This clone was observed a handful of times. What it binds is unknown. Both 60 Vbeta primers and 13 Jbeta primers went into the PCR. Method: immunoSEQ multiplex PCR; TCRdb's copy keeps in-frame clones and lacks some. The sample includes 98,000 or so clones, about a tenth of them seen just once. Donors were nominally healthy when sampled, though unrecorded immune exposures were likely. The chain carries TRBV6-1 and TRBJ2-7; 11 nucleotides match TRBD1. The source of this sequence is a man between 35 and 55 years old in good health and CMV-seropositive. The sequenced sample was PBMCs. CDR3 loop: CASSFPGQGVHEQYF. The CDR3, as DNA: TGTGCCAGCAGTTTCCCGGGACAGGGGGTTCACGAGCAGTACTTC.